This TCR beta chain was captured by sequencing in a study of T cell responses to AZD1222 COVID-19 vaccine. A remark on this clone: Its antigen is unidentified.

TCRdb keeps only in-frame clones here, not all; method: immunoSEQ multiplex PCR. The repertoire includes 80,000 or so clones, about 92% of them detected once, and 4% to 5.5% sits in the top ten. General study points: Females made up more of the donors, who were largely white British, and clonal diversity may have come out too low. As reported, nearly half of all spike-specific TCRs target variant regions that are unmutated. Dominant CD4 TCR responses targeted spike regions 160-218 and 743-854.

V gave up 5 bases and J gave up 4 bases, with 12 bases separating them. The CDR3 is 13 amino acids. CDR1 is MNHEY, CDR2 SVGEGT, per germline. Here the sequenced sample was peripheral blood, taken 28 days after the second AZD1222 dose. This receptor was taken from an adult who received the AZD1222 COVID-19 vaccine. The chain uses TRBV6-2 or TRBV6-3 and TRBJ2-7, with D possibly matching TRBD2 (6 bases). This CDR3 is CASSIAAGYEQYF. The CDR3 coding sequence is TGTGCCAGCAGTATCGCGGCGGGGTACGAGCAGTACTTC.